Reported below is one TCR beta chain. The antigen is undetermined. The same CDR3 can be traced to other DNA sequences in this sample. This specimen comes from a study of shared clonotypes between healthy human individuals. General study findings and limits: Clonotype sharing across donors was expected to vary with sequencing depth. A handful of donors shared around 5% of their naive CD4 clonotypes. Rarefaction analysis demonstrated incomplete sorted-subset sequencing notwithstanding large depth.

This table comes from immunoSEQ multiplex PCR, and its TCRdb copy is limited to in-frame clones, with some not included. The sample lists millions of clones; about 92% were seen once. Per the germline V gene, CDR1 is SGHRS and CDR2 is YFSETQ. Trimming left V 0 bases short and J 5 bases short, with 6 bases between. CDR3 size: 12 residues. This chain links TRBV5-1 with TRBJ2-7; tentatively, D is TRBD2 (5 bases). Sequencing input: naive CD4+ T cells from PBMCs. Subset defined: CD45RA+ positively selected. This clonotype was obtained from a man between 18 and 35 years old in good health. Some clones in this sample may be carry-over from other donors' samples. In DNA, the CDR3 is TGCGCCAGCAGCTTGGCCGGGAACGAGCAGTACTTC. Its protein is CASSLAGNEQYF.